Given below is one T cell receptor (beta chain) in context. Its target is unknown. Vbeta (60) and Jbeta (13) primers were used in the PCR. The protocol was immunoSEQ multiplex PCR, while the TCRdb copy is restricted to in-frame clones and leaves out a portion. The sample includes about 200,000 clones, almost 85% seen only once; the top ten take about 2.2%. The sample is drawn from a study of cytomegalovirus exposure and HLA in healthy donors. Study-level results: The study recorded some 160 TCR beta chains that were cytomegalovirus-associated. According to a later analysis, donors in an Asian-associated ancestry cluster reportedly had fewer N-insertions than the approximately 730-donor mean. Data from an earlier analysis indicated that most TCR beta V segments were productive either about 87% or about 30% of the time.

This CDR3 has 13 amino acids. Germline V CDR1 and CDR2: LNHDA, SQIVND (reference sequence). Deletions cut 5 bases from V and 4 bases from J, with 9 bases between. These donors, healthy bone marrow donors, were studied. The V gene is TRBV19, the J gene TRBJ2-1; tentative D call: TRBD2 (6 bases). This receptor was identified in a woman aged 45-60 years in good health and CMV-seronegative. Sequencing used PBMCs. Here the CDR3 DNA reads TGTGCCAGTAGTGCGGGACGGTACAATGAGCAGTTCTTC. Translation: CASSAGRYNEQFF.